This entry lists 21 T cell receptor beta chains sequenced from one sample in a study of shared clonotypes between healthy human individuals. The assay was immunoSEQ multiplex PCR, and TCRdb's table has in-frame clones only and misses some. Counted here are around 510,000 clones, about 96% occurring once; the ten biggest clones make up about 0.064%. Sequenced input: naive CD4+ T cells sorted from blood. As for subset: CD45RA+ positively selected. The receptors originated from a woman in her thirties in good health.

This chain joins TRBV9 and TRBJ2-7, with D tentatively TRBD2 (6 bases). The CDR3 consists of 13 residues. CDR1 and CDR2 from the germline V gene are SGDLS and YYNGEE. Between the trimmed V and J ends, which lost 3 bases and 7 bases, there was a span of 14 bases. CDR3: CASSARDWGEQYF. The CDR3 DNA sequence: TGTGCCAGCAGCGCGCGGGACTGGGGAGAGCAGTACTTC.

This clone was detected only once. The chain combines TRBV19 with TRBJ1-5; D gene uncertain. V shed 2 bases and J shed 0 bases, with 5 bases lying between them. Per the germline V gene, CDR1 is LNHDA and CDR2 is SQIVND (reference sequence). The CDR3 runs to 14 residues. CDR3 amino acids: CASSIKSSNQPQHF. CDR3 in DNA: TGTGCCAGTAGTATAAAATCTAGCAATCAGCCCCAGCATTTT. Full variable domain (missing parts from reference TRBV19 and TRBJ1-5): DGGITQSPKYLFRKEGQNVTLSCEQNLNHDAMYWYRQDPGQGLRLIYYSQIVNDFQKGDIAEGYSVSREKKESFPLTVTSAQKNPTAFYLCASSIKSSNQPQHFGDGTRLSIL.

The chain uses TRBV6-5 and TRBJ1-4, with D hard to call. V lost 0 bases and J lost 6, with 11 bases in between. Germline CDR1 MNHEY, CDR2 SVGAGI. CDR3 length equals 15 residues. The CDR3: CASSYSYTVYEKLFF. As DNA, the CDR3 is TGTGCCAGCAGTTACTCGTACACAGTTTATGAAAAACTGTTTTTT.

The V and J genes are TRBV4-1 and TRBJ2-3, with D unresolved. V gave up 4 bases and J gave up 6 bases, with 8 bases separating them. Germline V CDR1 and CDR2: MGHRA, YSYEKL. This CDR3 has 12 residues. The CDR3 DNA sequence: TGCGCCAGCAGCCTTCCCGCGGATACGCAGTATTTT. This translates into CASSLPADTQYF.

The chain is built from TRBV19 and TRBJ2-7; weak D call: TRBD1 (5 bases). The CDR3 loop spans 14 amino acids. In germline, CDR1 is LNHDA, CDR2 SQIVND (reference sequence). The V end lost 5 bases, the J end lost 3 bases, and 14 bases lay between the germline ends. The CDR3, as DNA: TGTGCCAGTAGTCCGACGGACACCCTCTACGAGCAGTACTTC. This encodes CASSPTDTLYEQYF.

The chain couples TRBV7-2 to TRBJ2-1; TRBD2 aligns across 13 bases. J lost 7 bases, V lost 5 bases, and 5 bases had no gene match. The CDR3 has 15 amino acids. CDR1 and CDR2 (germline): SGHTA, FQGNSA. The CDR3 is CASSGQTSGRNEQFF. CDR3 DNA sequence: TGTGCCAGCAGCGGACAGACTAGCGGGAGGAATGAGCAGTTCTTC.

J is TRBJ2-5 and V is TRBV28, with a tentative D call TRBD2 (5 bases). The CDR3 runs 15 residues. Deletions cut 2 bases from V and 3 bases from J, with 13 bases between. The germline V gene encodes CDR1 MDHEN and CDR2 SYDVKM. This CDR3 reads CASSLAHVREETQYF. The CDR3 coding sequence is TGTGCCAGCAGTTTAGCGCACGTGAGGGAAGAGACCCAGTACTTC. The whole variable domain, remainder taken from reference TRBV28 and TRBJ2-5, is DVKVTQSSRYLVKRTGEKVFLECVQDMDHENMFWYRQDPGLGLRLIYFSYDVKMKEKGDIPEGYSVSREKKERFSLILESASTNQTSMYLCASSLAHVREETQYFGPGTRLLVL.

This sequence joins TRBV28 and TRBJ2-7; D may be TRBD1 (6 bases). CDR3 size: 15 residues. Trimming left V 3 bases short and J 0 bases short, with 12 bases between. Germline CDR1 and CDR2: MDHEN and SYDVKM. This CDR3 is CASSLGHSSSYEQYF. CDR3 bases: TGTGCCAGCAGTTTGGGACACTCGAGCTCCTACGAGCAGTACTTC. Filled out from reference TRBV28 and TRBJ2-7, the complete variable domain reads DVKVTQSSRYLVKRTGEKVFLECVQDMDHENMFWYRQDPGLGLRLIYFSYDVKMKEKGDIPEGYSVSREKKERFSLILESASTNQTSMYLCASSLGHSSSYEQYFGPGTRLTVT.

This chain links TRBV7-2 with TRBJ2-1; 9 bases are shared with TRBD2. Germline V gene data show CDR1 as SGHTA and CDR2 as FQGNSA. Trimming at V came to 5 bases and at J to 4 bases, leaving 6 bases not matched to a gene. The CDR3 totals 15 residues. DNA for the CDR3: TGTGCCAGCAGCCCTTATAGCGGGGGTTACAATGAGCAGTTCTTC. Translating gives CASSPYSGGYNEQFF.

Turning to this clone: The sample holds other DNA sequences that translate to the same CDR3. The chain joins TRBV5-1 to TRBJ2-3; no reliable D call. From germline, CDR1 is SGHRS and CDR2 YFSETQ. V was pared by 0 bases and J by 6 bases, with 2 bases between. This CDR3 has 11 amino acids. The CDR3 spells CASSLVDTQYF. The CDR3 coding sequence is TGCGCCAGCAGCTTGGTGGATACGCAGTATTTT.

The CDR3 loop is CASSARVAKNIQYF. The DNA of the CDR3 is TGTGCCAGCAGCGCACGTGTAGCCAAAAACATTCAGTACTTC. This rearrangement joins TRBV2 to TRBJ2-4; D not resolved. V was shortened by 6 bases and J by 0 bases, with 9 bases between the two germline ends. The CDR3 spans 14 residues. Germline values: CDR1 SNHLY, CDR2 FYNNEI.

This clone has just one count. The rearrangement links TRBV25-1 to TRBJ2-7, with no clear D. CDR3 length equals 15 residues. The germline gives CDR1 MGHDK, CDR2 SYGVNS. V was trimmed by 5 bases and J by 3 bases, leaving 17 bases between them. CDR3 coding DNA: TGTGCCAGCAGTCCCCAAGTGGGGTTCGGCTACGAGCAGTACTTC. This translates into CASSPQVGFGYEQYF.

The CDR3 DNA reads TGTGCCAGTAGTATAGAGACAGGGGGCCCCACTGAAGCTTTCTTT. Residues: CASSIETGGPTEAFF. V is TRBV19 and J is TRBJ1-1, with TRBD1 matching over 10 bases. V was pared by 0 bases and J by 4 bases, with 2 bases of the junction left unmatched. Germline V gives CDR1 LNHDA, CDR2 SQIVND (reference sequence). This CDR3 has 15 residues. Together with reference TRBV19 and TRBJ1-1, the CDR3 gives the full variable domain: DGGITQSPKYLFRKEGQNVTLSCEQNLNHDAMYWYRQDPGQGLRLIYYSQIVNDFQKGDIAEGYSVSREKKESFPLTVTSAQKNPTAFYLCASSIETGGPTEAFFGQGTRLTVV.

This sequence joins TRBV18 and TRBJ2-3; 11 nucleotides agree with TRBD1. Germline values: CDR1 KGHSH, CDR2 LQKENI. This CDR3 contains 16 residues. V lost 3 bases to trimming and J lost 4 bases; unmatched junction nucleotides: 6. As DNA, the CDR3 is TGTGCCAGCTCACCTAGGGACAGGGGGATTCCAGATACGCAGTATTTT. As protein: CASSPRDRGIPDTQYF.

V is TRBV6-1 and J is TRBJ1-4, with TRBD1 matching 12 bases. Looked up from germline, CDR1 is MNHNS and CDR2 is SASEGT. With 6 bases clipped from V and 7 bases from J, the junction kept 3 bases outside the gene matches. The CDR3 has 14 amino acids. CDR3 amino acids: CASRPGQGAEKLFF. In DNA, the CDR3 is TGTGCCAGCAGACCGGGACAGGGGGCTGAAAAACTGTTTTTT.

CDR3 amino acids: CASSNSGSPSEQFF. The CDR3 DNA follows: TGTGCCAGCAGCAATAGCGGGAGTCCGTCTGAGCAGTTCTTC. This chain joins TRBV9 and TRBJ2-1; 9 nucleotides line up with TRBD2. This CDR3 spans 14 amino acids. CDR1 SGDLS and CDR2 YYNGEE come from the germline V gene. The J segment lost 9 bases and the V segment lost 4 bases, leaving 8 bases of the junction unmatched.

CDR3 coding DNA: TGTGCCAGCAGCGTAGATTCGAACACCGGGGAGCTGTTTTTT. It codes for CASSVDSNTGELFF. The chain joins TRBV9 to TRBJ2-2, with unresolved D. CDR1 and CDR2 (germline): SGDLS, YYNGEE. The CDR3 loop spans 14 amino acids. V was pared by 0 bases and J by 0 bases, with 3 bases between.

Only one count was recorded for this clone. This sequence joins TRBV27 and TRBJ2-6; D is uncertain. Germline V gene sequence: CDR1 MNHEY, CDR2 SMNVEV (reference sequence). CDR3 size: 13 residues. V was trimmed by 5 bases and J by 2 bases, leaving 4 bases between them. In DNA, the CDR3 is TGTGCCAGCAGTAGGGCTGGGGCCAACGTCCTGACTTTC. This codes for CASSRAGANVLTF.

This chain uses TRBV5-1 with TRBJ2-7; weak D call: TRBD2 (6 bases). This CDR3 is 13 amino acids long. The germline V gene has CDR1 SGHRS and CDR2 YFSETQ. V was cut by 5 bases and J by 3 bases, with 12 bases left in between. CDR3: CASRMGTGYEQYF. For the CDR3, the DNA is TGCGCCAGCAGAATGGGGACTGGCTACGAGCAGTACTTC.

A few counts support this clone. The V call is TRBV4-1, the J call TRBJ1-5; perhaps TRBD1 as D (5 bases). The CDR3 length is 15 residues. Trimming shortened V by 1 base and J by 8 bases, and 15 bases separated the two germline ends. CDR1 and CDR2 from the germline V gene are MGHRA and YSYEKL. The CDR3 sequence is CASSQVVRGSKPQHF. DNA for the CDR3: TGCGCCAGCAGCCAAGTCGTTCGGGGGAGCAAGCCCCAGCATTTT.

This sequence joins TRBV28 and TRBJ1-2; D is perhaps TRBD1 (6 bases). The ends were cut back, 6 bases at V and 3 bases at J, with 17 bases in the middle. The CDR3 is 15 amino acids. Germline CDR1 is MDHEN and CDR2 is SYDVKM. The CDR3 sequence: CASSRNPQGHYGYTF. The DNA of the CDR3 is TGTGCCAGCAGCCGGAACCCACAGGGCCACTATGGCTACACCTTC.